What follows are 25 T cell receptor beta chains derived from one specimen sequenced in a study of T cells in Graves' hyperthyroidism and ophthalmopathy. RNA transcripts gave rise to amplified TCR beta CDR3 regions. When the TCR CDR3 underwent first-round RT-PCR, the HTBI primer set was used. MiXCR, run by TCRdb on the multiplex PCR reads, gives a single entry per CDR3 protein. The table has 750,000 to 900,000 distinct CDR3 sequences, approximately 40% seen once; the top ten hold 7.5% to 9.5%. Sequencing was carried out using blood. The receptor set was obtained from a man younger than 35 with Graves' hyperthyroidism.

V and J are TRBV24-1 and TRBJ1-5; D is uncertain. The V gene's germline CDR1 is KGHDR and CDR2 SFDVKD. CDR3 length: 9 residues. The V end lost 3 bases, the J end lost 13 bases, and 3 bases lay between the germline ends. The CDR3 DNA reads TGTGCCACCAGTGATCGACAGCATTTT. It yields the protein CATSDRQHF.

This clonotype has at least ten counts. The chain is built from TRBV7-9 and TRBJ1-1; D might be TRBD1 (6 bases). CDR1 and CDR2 from the germline V gene are SEHNR and FQNEAQ (reference sequence). The CDR3 has 14 amino acids. The V end was cut by 4 bases, the J end by 5 bases, with 14 bases between. CDR3 in amino acids: CASSSIGGGTEAFF. For the CDR3, the DNA is TGTGCCAGCAGCTCGATTGGAGGGGGTACTGAAGCTTTCTTT.

J is TRBJ1-1 and V is TRBV19; 7 nucleotides match TRBD1. CDR3 length: 14 amino acids. The germline V gene has CDR1 LNHDA and CDR2 SQIVND (reference sequence). Unmatched junction bases numbered 5, after V lost 6 bases and J lost 1 base. CDR3 sequence: CASRPTGENTEAFF. The DNA of the CDR3 is TGTGCCAGTAGACCTACAGGGGAGAACACTGAAGCTTTCTTT.

This chain joins TRBV24-1 and TRBJ1-5; no clear D. This CDR3 contains 11 residues. CDR1 KGHDR and CDR2 SFDVKD come from the germline V gene. Trimming cost V 11 bases and J 7 bases, with 11 bases left between them. The CDR3 protein is CANALNQPQHF. The CDR3 DNA sequence: TGTGCCAACGCACTCAACCAGCCCCAGCATTTT.

The chain employs TRBV5-1 and TRBJ1-1; 9 positions match TRBD1. V lost 6 bases to trimming and J lost 2 bases; unmatched junction nucleotides: 2. This CDR3 contains 13 residues. The germline CDR1 and CDR2 sequences are SGHRS and YFSETQ. CDR3 nucleotide sequence: TGCGCCAGCAAACAGGGGGCAAACACTGAAGCTTTCTTT. It translates to CASKQGANTEAFF.

This clonotype was observed a handful of times. The chain uses TRBV5-5 and TRBJ2-5, with 7 bases fitting TRBD1. CDR1 and CDR2 from the germline V gene are SGHKS and YYEKEE (reference sequence). Unmatched junction bases numbered 6, after V lost 2 bases and J lost 5 bases. The CDR3 sequence is 14 residues long. This CDR3 is CASSLKGAGETQYF. CDR3 DNA sequence: TGTGCCAGCAGCTTAAAGGGGGCTGGGGAGACCCAGTACTTC.

V and J are TRBV11-2 and TRBJ2-7; 8 bases line up with TRBD2. CDR1 SGHAT and CDR2 FQNNGV come from the germline V gene. The junction had 11 bases not matched to a gene; V was cut back by 5 bases and J by 2 bases. CDR3 length equals 16 residues. DNA of the CDR3: TGTGCCAGCAGCGCCGGTTTGGGGCGGGAGGCCTACGAGCAGTACTTC. Translating gives CASSAGLGREAYEQYF. The whole variable domain, remainder taken from reference TRBV11-2 and TRBJ2-7, is EAGVAQSPRYKIIEKRQSVAFWCNPISGHATLYWYQQILGQGPKLLIQFQNNGVVDDSQLPKDRFSAERLKGVDSTLKIQPAKLEDSAVYLCASSAGLGREAYEQYFGPGTRLTVT.

This clonotype was observed a few times. The J gene is TRBJ2-7, the V gene TRBV29-1; 8 bases agree with TRBD2. This CDR3 spans 13 amino acids. J gave up 2 bases and V 8 bases, and 8 bases lay outside the gene matches. Germline V gene data show CDR1 as SQVTM and CDR2 as ANQGSEA. Here the CDR3 DNA reads TGCAGCACCGGGGGGGATGTTCCCTACGAGCAGTACTTC. Its protein product is CSTGGDVPYEQYF.

This clonotype was recorded many times. In DNA, the CDR3 is TGCAGCGTAGGTGAGGGACAGGGGAATGGCTACACCTTC. Protein product: CSVGEGQGNGYTF. V gene TRBV29-1 combines with J gene TRBJ1-2, with TRBD1 matching 10 bases. Trimming removed 6 bases from V and 6 bases from J; junction bases left unmatched: 7. Looked up from germline, CDR1 is SQVTM and CDR2 is ANQGSEA. The CDR3 runs to 13 residues.

CDR3 DNA sequence: TGTGCCAGCAGCTTCGCCGGGACTAGCGGGAAGAGTGAGCAGTACTTC. Its protein product is CASSFAGTSGKSEQYF. The chain is built from TRBV7-9 and TRBJ2-7, with TRBD2 identical over 13 bases. CDR1 and CDR2 (germline): SEHNR, FQNEAQ (reference sequence). Trimming removed 3 bases from V and 7 bases from J; junction bases left unmatched: 9. CDR3 length: 16 residues.

This clonotype was counted ten times or more. J is TRBJ1-6 and V is TRBV7-9; no clear D gene. V shed 5 bases and J shed 2 bases, with 10 bases lying between them. This CDR3 comprises 15 residues. Looked up from germline, CDR1 is SEHNR and CDR2 is FQNEAQ (reference sequence). CDR3 nucleotides: TGTGCCAGCAGCCTGGGTTACACCTATAATTCACCCCTCCACTTT. Translation: CASSLGYTYNSPLHF.

The chain joins TRBV5-4 to TRBJ1-2; TRBD1 agrees at 8 bases. CDR1 and CDR2 from the germline V gene are SGHNT and YYREEE (reference sequence). With 6 bases clipped from V and 7 bases from J, the junction kept 8 bases outside the gene matches. The CDR3 covers 13 residues. This CDR3 is CASTFGQGAGYTF. Here the CDR3 DNA reads TGTGCCAGCACATTCGGACAGGGCGCTGGCTACACCTTC.

Here the CDR3 DNA reads TGCAGTGCGTTCGGACAGGGGCTATCAATGTACCAAGAGACCCAGTACTTC. It codes for CSAFGQGLSMYQETQYF. This chain uses TRBV20-1 with TRBJ2-5, with 9 bases identical to TRBD1. The CDR3 has 17 amino acids. With V trimmed by 6 bases and J by 0 bases, 14 bases remained unmatched. Germline V CDR1 and CDR2: DFQATT, SNEGSKA (reference sequence).

This sequence joins TRBV10-2 and TRBJ2-2; D not certain. Germline CDR1 reads WSHSY; CDR2 reads SAAADI. CDR3 size: 16 residues. V lost 0 bases and J 6 bases, leaving 14 bases between the germline ends. The CDR3 nucleotides are TGCGCCAGCAGTGAGTCCGGCATCTTCCAACCCGGGGAGCTGTTTTTT. Translating gives CASSESGIFQPGELFF.

The chain employs TRBV10-3 and TRBJ1-1, with 7 bases that match TRBD1. The CDR3 is made up of 14 amino acids. CDR1 ENHRY and CDR2 SYGVKD come from the germline V gene. V gave up 10 bases and J gave up 2 bases; unmatched junction bases: 10. CDR3 amino acids: CATNRGRINTEAFF. Here the CDR3 DNA reads TGTGCCACCAACAGGGGACGGATCAACACTGAAGCTTTCTTT.

This clonotype occurred a few times. The chain is built from TRBV15 and TRBJ1-2; D unresolved. The CDR3 has 15 residues. Trimming shortened V by 1 base and J by 0 bases, and 9 bases separated the two germline ends. CDR1 is LNHNV and CDR2 is YYDKDF in the germline V gene (reference sequence). CDR3: CATSRGLGANYGYTF. The CDR3 DNA reads TGTGCCACCAGCAGAGGACTCGGAGCTAACTATGGCTACACCTTC.

This chain uses TRBV7-8 with TRBJ1-4, with D possibly matching TRBD1 (5 bases). Deletions cut 5 bases from V and 7 bases from J, with 11 bases between. The CDR3 extends over 13 amino acids. CDR1 is SGHVS and CDR2 is FQNEAQ in the germline V gene. CDR3 nucleotides: TGTGCCAGCAGCCTTCAGGGAACTGAAAAACTGTTTTTT. This sequence encodes CASSLQGTEKLFF.

This clonotype was picked up a small number of times. This chain links TRBV12-3 or TRBV12-4 with TRBJ1-5; no definite D call. The CDR3 totals 14 residues. V gave up 7 bases and J gave up 2 bases, with 12 bases separating them. CDR3 coding DNA: TGTGCCAGCACCGGAAGTAGGGGCAATCAGCCCCAGCATTTT. Its protein is CASTGSRGNQPQHF.

The sample holds many counts of this clonotype. The chain couples TRBV25-1 to TRBJ1-1, with D hard to call. The CDR3 has 14 amino acids. Per the germline V gene, CDR1 is MGHDK and CDR2 is SYGVNS. Trimming cost V 9 bases and J 3 bases, with 17 bases left between them. CDR3 sequence reads: CASWSDFGDTEAFF. CDR3 DNA: TGTGCCAGTTGGTCAGATTTTGGGGACACTGAAGCTTTCTTT.

This clonotype was detected only a few times. The CDR3 DNA reads as TGTGCCAGTAGTCGGCAAGGGAACACCGGGGAGCTGTTTTTT. Translated, it gives CASSRQGNTGELFF. The chain has TRBV2 and TRBJ2-2, with D unresolved. Germline-derived CDR1 and CDR2 are SNHLY and FYNNEI. The CDR3 consists of 14 residues. V lost 9 bases and J lost 1, with 12 bases in between.

In its sample, this clonotype was seen many times. The rearrangement links TRBV13 to TRBJ1-2; TRBD1 matches at 9 bases. The CDR3 consists of 14 residues. Unmatched junction bases numbered 5, after V lost 5 bases and J lost 4 bases. The germline CDR1 and CDR2 sequences are PRHDT and FYEKMQ (reference sequence). CDR3 in amino acids: CASSLPDRGYGYTF. The CDR3 nucleotides are TGTGCCAGCAGCCTCCCGGACAGGGGCTATGGCTACACCTTC.

This clonotype has only one observation. The gene calls are TRBV5-1 and TRBJ2-2, with 8 bases fitting TRBD2. Trimming at V came to 4 bases and at J to 6 bases, leaving 8 bases not matched to a gene. Germline V lookup: CDR1 SGHRS, CDR2 YFSETQ. There are 15 residues in the CDR3. DNA of the CDR3: TGCGCCAGCAGCCACCCGGGACTAGAAGCCGGGGAGCTGTTTTTT. Translated: CASSHPGLEAGELFF.

A note on this clonotype: A junction boundary mismatches the germline segment, possibly from a read error. The J gene is TRBJ1-2, the V gene TRBV7-2, with TRBD1 as a possible D gene (5 bases). CDR1 and CDR2 from the germline V gene are SGHTA and FQGNSA. The CDR3 runs 12 residues. The DNA of the CDR3 is TGTGCCAGCAGCTTCGAGTTACGGGGCTACGCCTTC. Protein product: CASSFELRGYAF.

This clonotype was observed at least ten times. V gene TRBV7-9 combines with J gene TRBJ2-5; 8 bases are a match to TRBD1. CDR1 SEHNR and CDR2 FQNEAQ come from the germline V gene (reference sequence). This CDR3 contains 13 residues. J was trimmed by 3 bases and V by 5 bases; bases with no gene match: 2. This CDR3 is CASSGQGKETQYF. The CDR3 coding sequence is TGTGCCAGCAGCGGACAGGGTAAAGAGACCCAGTACTTC.

This clonotype was recorded once. The V and J genes are TRBV14 and TRBJ1-5; weak D call: TRBD1 (6 bases). The CDR3 sequence is 17 residues long. Germline CDR1 and CDR2: SGHDN and FVKESK. Trimming removed 4 bases from V and 6 bases from J, with 22 bases in between. CDR3 DNA sequence: TGTGCCAGCAGCCCATACACAGGGATCGGTGAAAGTCAGCCCCAGCATTTT. Amino acid sequence: CASSPYTGIGESQPQHF. Supplemented by reference TRBV14 and TRBJ1-5, the full variable domain reads EAGVTQFPSHSVIEKGQTVTLRCDPISGHDNLYWYRRVMGKEIKFLLHFVKESKQDESGMPNNRFLAERTGGTYSTLKVQPAELEDSGVYFCASSPYTGIGESQPQHFGDGTRLSIL.